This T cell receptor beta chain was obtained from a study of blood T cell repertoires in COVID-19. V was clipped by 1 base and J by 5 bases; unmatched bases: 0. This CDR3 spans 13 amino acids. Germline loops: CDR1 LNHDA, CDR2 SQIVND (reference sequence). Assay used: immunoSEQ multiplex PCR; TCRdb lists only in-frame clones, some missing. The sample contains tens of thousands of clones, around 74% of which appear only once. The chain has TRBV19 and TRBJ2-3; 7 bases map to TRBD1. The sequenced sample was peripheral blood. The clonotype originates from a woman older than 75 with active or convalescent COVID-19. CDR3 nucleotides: TGTGCCAGTAGTATAGGACAGGGAGATACGCAGTATTTT. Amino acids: CASSIGQGDTQYF.